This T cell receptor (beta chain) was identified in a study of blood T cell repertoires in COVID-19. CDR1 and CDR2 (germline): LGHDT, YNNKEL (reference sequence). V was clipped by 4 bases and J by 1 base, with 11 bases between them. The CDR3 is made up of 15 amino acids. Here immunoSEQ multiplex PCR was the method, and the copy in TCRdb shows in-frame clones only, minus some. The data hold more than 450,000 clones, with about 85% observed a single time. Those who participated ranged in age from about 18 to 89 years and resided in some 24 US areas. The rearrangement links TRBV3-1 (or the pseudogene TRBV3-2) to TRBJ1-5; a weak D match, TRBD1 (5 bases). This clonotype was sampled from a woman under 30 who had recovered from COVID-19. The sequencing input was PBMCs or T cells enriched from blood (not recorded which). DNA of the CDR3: TGTGCCAGCAGCCTGAATACAGGCAGCAATCAGCCCCAGCATTTT. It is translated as CASSLNTGSNQPQHF.